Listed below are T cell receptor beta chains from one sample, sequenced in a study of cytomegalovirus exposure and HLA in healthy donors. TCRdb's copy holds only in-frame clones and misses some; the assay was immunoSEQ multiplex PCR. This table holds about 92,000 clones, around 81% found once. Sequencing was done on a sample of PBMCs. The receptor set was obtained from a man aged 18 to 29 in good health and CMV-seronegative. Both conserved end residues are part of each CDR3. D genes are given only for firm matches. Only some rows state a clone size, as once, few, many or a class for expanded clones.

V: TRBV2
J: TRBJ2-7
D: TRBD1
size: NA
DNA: TGTGCCAGCAGTGGCGGACAGGAATACGAGCAGTACTTC
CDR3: CASSGGQEYEQYF

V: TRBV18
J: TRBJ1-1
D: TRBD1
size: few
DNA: TGTGCCAGCTCACTTATAGGGACAGGTTCTATGAACACTGAAGCTTTCTTT
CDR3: CASSLIGTGSMNTEAFF

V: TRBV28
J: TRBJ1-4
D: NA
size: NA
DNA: TGTGCCAGCAGTTCCCCCCTGGGGGGTGCAACTAATGAAAAACTGTTTTTT
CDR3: CASSSPLGGATNEKLFF

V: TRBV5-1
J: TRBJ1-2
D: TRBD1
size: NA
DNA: TGCGCCAGCAGCTACGGGACAGGGGACTATGGCTACACCTTC
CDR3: CASSYGTGDYGYTF

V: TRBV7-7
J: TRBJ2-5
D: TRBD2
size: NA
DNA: TGTGCCAGCAGCCCTACTAGCGGGGATGGAGAGACCCAGTACTTC
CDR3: CASSPTSGDGETQYF

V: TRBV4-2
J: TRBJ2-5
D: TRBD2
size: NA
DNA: TGTGCCAGCAGCCAAGATAGCGGGGGGTCAGAGACCCAGTACTTC
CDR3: CASSQDSGGSETQYF

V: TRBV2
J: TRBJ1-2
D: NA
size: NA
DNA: TGTGCCAGCAGCGATGGACAGACCCATAACTATGGCTACACCTTC
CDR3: CASSDGQTHNYGYTF

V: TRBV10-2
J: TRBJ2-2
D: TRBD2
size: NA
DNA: TGCGCCAGCGGAACTAGCGGAGGAGGGGAGCTGTTTTTT
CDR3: CASGTSGGGELFF

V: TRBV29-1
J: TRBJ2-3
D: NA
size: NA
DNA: TGCAGCGTTACCCAGGCCACAGATACGCAGTATTTT
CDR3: CSVTQATDTQYF

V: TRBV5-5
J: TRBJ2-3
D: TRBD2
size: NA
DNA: TGTGCCAGCACCCCGGGACTAGGGACAGATACGCAGTATTTT
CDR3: CASTPGLGTDTQYF

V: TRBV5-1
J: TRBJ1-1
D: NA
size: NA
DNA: TGCGCCAGCAGCTGGAGCCCGGGGGGCACTGAAGCTTTCTTT
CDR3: CASSWSPGGTEAFF

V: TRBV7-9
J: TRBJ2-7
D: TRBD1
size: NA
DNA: TGTGCCAGCAGTTCCGGGACAGGAACCTACGAGCAGTACTTC
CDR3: CASSSGTGTYEQYF

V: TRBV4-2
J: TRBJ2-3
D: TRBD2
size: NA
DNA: TGTGCCAGCAGCCAAGAGGTTAGCGGGGGCCCCGGGGGAAATACGCAGTATTTT
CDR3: CASSQEVSGGPGGNTQYF

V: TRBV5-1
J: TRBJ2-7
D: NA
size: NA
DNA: TGCGCCAGCAGCCCCACGGGTCCCAAAAGCTCCTACGAGCAGTACTTC
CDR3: CASSPTGPKSSYEQYF

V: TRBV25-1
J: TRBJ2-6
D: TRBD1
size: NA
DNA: TGTGCCAGCAACTTTGACAGGGACCCCGTCTCTGGGGCCAACGTCCTGACTTTC
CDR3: CASNFDRDPVSGANVLTF

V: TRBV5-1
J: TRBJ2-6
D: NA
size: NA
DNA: TGCGCCAGCAGCTTGGCGGTTGGTGGGGCCAACGTCCTGACTTTC
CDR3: CASSLAVGGANVLTF

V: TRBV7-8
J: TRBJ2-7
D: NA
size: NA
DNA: TGTGCCAGCAGCTTAACTAGCTCCTACGAGCAGTACTTC
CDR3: CASSLTSSYEQYF

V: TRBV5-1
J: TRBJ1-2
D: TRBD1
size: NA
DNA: TGCGCCAGCAGCTTGGCCTTTACAGGGGAACGGGGCTACACCTTC
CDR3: CASSLAFTGERGYTF

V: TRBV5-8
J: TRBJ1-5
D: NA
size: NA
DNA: TGTGCCAGCAGCTTGTCAGGGGCCAGCAATCAGCCCCAGCATTTT
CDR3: CASSLSGASNQPQHF

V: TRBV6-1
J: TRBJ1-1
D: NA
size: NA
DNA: TGTGCCAGCAGTCCGGACAAACGAAGGACTGAAGCTTTCTTT
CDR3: CASSPDKRRTEAFF

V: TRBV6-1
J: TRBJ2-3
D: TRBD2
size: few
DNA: TGTGCCAGCATCGAGACTAGCGGGGGGACAGATACGCAGTATTTT
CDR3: CASIETSGGTDTQYF

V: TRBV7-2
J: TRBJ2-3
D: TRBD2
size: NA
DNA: TGTGCCAGCAGCTTAGGGCGGGGGACTAGAAGGGATACGCAGTATTTT
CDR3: CASSLGRGTRRDTQYF

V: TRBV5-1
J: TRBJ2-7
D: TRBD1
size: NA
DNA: TGCGCCAGCAGCCGGGAAGGGGGCGTCTACGAGCAGTACTTC
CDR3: CASSREGGVYEQYF

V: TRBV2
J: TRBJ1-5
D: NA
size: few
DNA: TGTGCCAGCAAGTTTGCAGGGCAGAACCTTTATAGCAATCAGCCCCAGCATTTT
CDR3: CASKFAGQNLYSNQPQHF

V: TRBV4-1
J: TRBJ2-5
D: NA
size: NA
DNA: TGCGCCAGCAGCCAAGAGGGGCGAGAGACCCAGTACTTC
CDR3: CASSQEGRETQYF

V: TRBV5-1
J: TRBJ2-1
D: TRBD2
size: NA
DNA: TGCGCCAGCAGCGTACTGCGGGGGAACAATGAGCAGTTCTTC
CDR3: CASSVLRGNNEQFF

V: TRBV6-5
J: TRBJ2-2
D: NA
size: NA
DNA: TGTGCCAGCAGTTACCGCCGGGCGAACACCGGGGAGCTGTTTTTT
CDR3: CASSYRRANTGELFF

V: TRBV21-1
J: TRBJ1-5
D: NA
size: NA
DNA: NA
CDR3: CASSVGQGINQPQHF

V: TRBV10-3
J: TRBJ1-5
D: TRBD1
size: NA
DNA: TGTGCCATCAGTGAGGATGACAGGGGCTACAATCAGCCCCAGCATTTT
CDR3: CAISEDDRGYNQPQHF

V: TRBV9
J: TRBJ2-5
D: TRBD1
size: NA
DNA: TGTGCCAGCAGCGCAGTGACAGGGGGAGGAGAGACCCAGTACTTC
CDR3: CASSAVTGGGETQYF

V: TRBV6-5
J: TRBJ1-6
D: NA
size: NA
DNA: TGTGCCAGCAGTCAAGAGAGCTCCTATAATTCACCCCTCCACTTT
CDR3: CASSQESSYNSPLHF

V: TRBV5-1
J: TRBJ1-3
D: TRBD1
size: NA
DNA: TGCGCCAGCAGCTTGAACACAGGGGGAGGTGGAAACACCATATATTTT
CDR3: CASSLNTGGGGNTIYF

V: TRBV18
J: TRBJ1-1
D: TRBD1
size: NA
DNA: TGTGCCAGCTCACCAAGCCCCGGACAGGTAGCTTTCTTT
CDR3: CASSPSPGQVAFF

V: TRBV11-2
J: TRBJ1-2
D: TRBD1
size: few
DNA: TGTGCCAGCAGCTTAGTTTGGGACAGGGGGCGCAACTATGGCTACACCTTC
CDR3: CASSLVWDRGRNYGYTF

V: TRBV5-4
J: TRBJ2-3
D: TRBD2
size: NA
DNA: TGTGCCAGCAGCTCGGGACTAGCGGGCGTTCGACCAACAGATACGCAGTATTTT
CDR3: CASSSGLAGVRPTDTQYF

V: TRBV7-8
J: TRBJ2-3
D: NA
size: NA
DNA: TGTGCCAGCAGTCAGGGAAAAATGAATACGCAGTATTTT
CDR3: CASSQGKMNTQYF

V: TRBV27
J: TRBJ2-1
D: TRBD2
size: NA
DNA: TGTGCCAGCAGGGCTAGCGGGGGAAATGAGCAGTTCTTC
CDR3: CASRASGGNEQFF

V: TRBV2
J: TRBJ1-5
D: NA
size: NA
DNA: TGTGCCAGCAGACGACAGGATTCGCGTCAGCCCCAGCATTTT
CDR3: CASRRQDSRQPQHF

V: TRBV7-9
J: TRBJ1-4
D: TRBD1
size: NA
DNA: TGTGCCAGCAGCTGGGACAGGGCGGTGGAAAAACTGTTTTTT
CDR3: CASSWDRAVEKLFF

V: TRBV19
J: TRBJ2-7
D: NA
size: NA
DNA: TGTGCCAGTAGTATTACGAGCCCGACCGGGGACGAGCAGTACTTC
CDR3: CASSITSPTGDEQYF

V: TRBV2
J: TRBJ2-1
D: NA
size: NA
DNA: TGTGCCAGCGTATCGTCCGGGACTGGGTTTTACAATGAGCAGTTCTTC
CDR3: CASVSSGTGFYNEQFF

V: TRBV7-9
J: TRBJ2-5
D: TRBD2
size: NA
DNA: TGTGCCAGCAGCCGGGCGGGGACTAGGGTGGAGACCCAGTACTTC
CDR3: CASSRAGTRVETQYF

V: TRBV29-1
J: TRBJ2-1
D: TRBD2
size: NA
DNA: TGCAGCGTTGAAGGGACTAGCTTTTTCCCGCAGTTCTTC
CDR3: CSVEGTSFFPQFF

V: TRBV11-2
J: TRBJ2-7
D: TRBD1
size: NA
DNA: TGTGCCAGCAGCTTACACCGGCAGGGGGCTTTTGACGAGCAGTACTTC
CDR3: CASSLHRQGAFDEQYF

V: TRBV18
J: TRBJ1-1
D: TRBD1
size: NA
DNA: TGTGCCAGCTCACCCCAGGGGGACAACACTGAAGCTTTCTTT
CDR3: CASSPQGDNTEAFF

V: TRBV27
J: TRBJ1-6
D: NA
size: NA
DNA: TGTGCCAGCAGTAACGCCAGGTTAGGGGGAAGTTCACCCCTCCACTTT
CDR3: CASSNARLGGSSPLHF

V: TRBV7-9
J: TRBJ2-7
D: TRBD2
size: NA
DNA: TGTGCCAGCGGGCTCCGCGGGGGGGCCCAACAGTACTTC
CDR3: CASGLRGGAQQYF

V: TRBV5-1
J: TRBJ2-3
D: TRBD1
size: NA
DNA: TGCGCCAGCAGCTCAGGACAGGGATTCACAGATACGCAGTATTTT
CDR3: CASSSGQGFTDTQYF

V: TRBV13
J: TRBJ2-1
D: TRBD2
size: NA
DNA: TGTGCCAGTTCTCTAGCGGACTACAAGGATGAGCAGTTCTTC
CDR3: CASSLADYKDEQFF

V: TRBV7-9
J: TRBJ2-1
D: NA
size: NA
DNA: TGTGCCAGCAGCTTAGGCCAGGGAAGGTACAATGAGCAGTTCTTC
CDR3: CASSLGQGRYNEQFF

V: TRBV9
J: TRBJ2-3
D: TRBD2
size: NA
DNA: TGTGCCAGCAGCGTAAGAGGGCTAGCGGGAGTCACAGATACGCAGTATTTT
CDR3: CASSVRGLAGVTDTQYF

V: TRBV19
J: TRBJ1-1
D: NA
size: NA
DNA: TGTGCCAGTACTCCGGTGGATCTTAGGAGCACTGAAGCTTTCTTT
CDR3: CASTPVDLRSTEAFF

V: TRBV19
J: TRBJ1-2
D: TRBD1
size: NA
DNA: TGTGCCAGTAGTCCCGGACAGGGGGCTTTCTATGGCTACACCTTC
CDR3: CASSPGQGAFYGYTF

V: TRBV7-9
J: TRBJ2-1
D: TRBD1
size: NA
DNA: TGTTCCAGCAGCTTAAGGGGACAGAGAGGCGATGAGCAGTTCTTC
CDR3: CSSSLRGQRGDEQFF

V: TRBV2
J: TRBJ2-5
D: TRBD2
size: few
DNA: TGTGCCAGCGTTTTAAGCGGGGGGGTGCAAGAGACCCAGTACTTC
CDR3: CASVLSGGVQETQYF